These 10 T cell receptor beta chains share one sample of origin, sequenced in a study of blood T cell repertoires in COVID-19. Method: immunoSEQ multiplex PCR; TCRdb's copy keeps in-frame clones and lacks some. This sample has over 200,000 clones, with roughly 82% found just once. Sequenced sample: peripheral blood. These receptors came from a woman between 40 and 50 years old with acute or convalescent COVID-19.

The chain employs TRBV5-1 and TRBJ2-1, with D unclear. The CDR3 extends over 13 amino acids. The ends were cut back, 3 bases at V and 6 bases at J, with 10 bases in the middle. The germline gives CDR1 SGHRS, CDR2 YFSETQ. CDR3 region: CASSSSAVNEQFF. As DNA, the CDR3 is TGCGCCAGCAGCTCCTCCGCGGTCAATGAGCAGTTCTTC.

V is TRBV10-3 and J is TRBJ2-1; D is unclear. Trimming removed 5 bases from V and 10 bases from J, with 12 bases in between. This CDR3 is 12 amino acids long. Germline values: CDR1 ENHRY, CDR2 SYGVKD. Here the CDR3 DNA reads TGTGCCATCAGTAACTCCGCGGCCGAGCAGTTCTTC. Translation: CAISNSAAEQFF.

The J gene is TRBJ2-3, the V gene TRBV14; D is undetermined. V lost 1 base, J lost 4 bases, and 9 bases lay in between. The CDR3 runs to 14 residues. Germline CDR1 reads SGHDN; CDR2 reads FVKESK. CDR3 region: CASSQALNADTQYF. The CDR3 coding sequence is TGTGCCAGCAGCCAAGCCTTAAATGCAGATACGCAGTATTTT.

The chain recombines TRBV15 with TRBJ2-1; TRBD2 might be the D (5 bases). Trimming took 0 bases from V and 3 from J, leaving 12 bases between them. Germline V gives CDR1 LNHNV, CDR2 YYDKDF (reference sequence). The CDR3 covers 16 residues. Here the CDR3 DNA reads TGTGCCACCAGCAGAGATCGGGTAGCGAGCTACAATGAGCAGTTCTTC. Its protein product is CATSRDRVASYNEQFF.

The gene calls are TRBV5-5 and TRBJ1-1; possible D gene TRBD1, 6 bases. The CDR3 sequence is 15 residues long. CDR1 SGHKS and CDR2 YYEKEE come from the germline V gene (reference sequence). With 4 bases removed from V and 0 bases from J, the gap between germline ends came to 13 bases. DNA of the CDR3: TGTGCCAGCAGCCTTGGACAGTACATGAACACTGAAGCTTTCTTT. Translated: CASSLGQYMNTEAFF.

The chain uses TRBV10-1 and TRBJ2-7; 10 nucleotides line up with TRBD1. The V gene's germline CDR1 is WNHNN and CDR2 SYGVQD (reference sequence). J was trimmed by 0 bases and V by 3 bases; bases with no gene match: 8. The CDR3 extends over 17 amino acids. The CDR3 is CASSDGGRDRGSYEQYF. Here the CDR3 DNA reads TGCGCCAGCAGTGATGGGGGCCGGGACAGGGGCTCCTACGAGCAGTACTTC.

V and J are TRBV5-5 and TRBJ1-2, with D unclear. V was trimmed by 0 bases and J by 5 bases, leaving 14 bases between them. The CDR3 is 15 residues long. From germline, CDR1 is SGHKS and CDR2 YYEKEE (reference sequence). CDR3 amino acids: CASSLGGRALYGYTF. The DNA of the CDR3 is TGTGCCAGCAGCTTGGGAGGGAGGGCTCTGTATGGCTACACCTTC.

J is TRBJ2-6 and V is TRBV15; 7 bases align to TRBD1. The CDR3 has 15 residues. Germline V CDR1 and CDR2: LNHNV, YYDKDF (reference sequence). V trimming: 9 bases; J trimming: 4 bases; junction bases outside the gene matches: 9. CDR3 sequence reads: CATKTGATGANVLTF. The DNA for the CDR3 is TGTGCCACGAAAACAGGGGCGACAGGGGCCAACGTCCTGACTTTC.

This clone was picked up a small number of times. This sequence joins TRBV14 and TRBJ2-7; perhaps TRBD1 as D (5 bases). V was shortened by 4 bases and J by 4 bases, with 8 bases between the two germline ends. Germline V gives CDR1 SGHDN, CDR2 FVKESK. The length of the CDR3 is 12 residues. DNA of the CDR3: TGTGCCAGCAGCCGGACAATATACGAGCAGTACTTC. Protein: CASSRTIYEQYF. Supplemented by reference TRBV14 and TRBJ2-7, the full variable domain reads EAGVTQFPSHSVIEKGQTVTLRCDPISGHDNLYWYRRVMGKEIKFLLHFVKESKQDESGMPNNRFLAERTGGTYSTLKVQPAELEDSGVYFCASSRTIYEQYFGPGTRLTVT.

The chain carries TRBV7-3 and TRBJ2-3; 15 bases match TRBD2. The CDR3 extends over 17 amino acids. Losses at the gene ends were 4 bases for V and 6 bases for J; bases not matched to a gene: 8. Germline V gives CDR1 SGHTA, CDR2 FQGTGA. DNA of the CDR3: TGTGCCAGCAGCTCCCGGACTAGCGGGGGGGCGGGGGATACGCAGTATTTT. It translates to CASSSRTSGGAGDTQYF.